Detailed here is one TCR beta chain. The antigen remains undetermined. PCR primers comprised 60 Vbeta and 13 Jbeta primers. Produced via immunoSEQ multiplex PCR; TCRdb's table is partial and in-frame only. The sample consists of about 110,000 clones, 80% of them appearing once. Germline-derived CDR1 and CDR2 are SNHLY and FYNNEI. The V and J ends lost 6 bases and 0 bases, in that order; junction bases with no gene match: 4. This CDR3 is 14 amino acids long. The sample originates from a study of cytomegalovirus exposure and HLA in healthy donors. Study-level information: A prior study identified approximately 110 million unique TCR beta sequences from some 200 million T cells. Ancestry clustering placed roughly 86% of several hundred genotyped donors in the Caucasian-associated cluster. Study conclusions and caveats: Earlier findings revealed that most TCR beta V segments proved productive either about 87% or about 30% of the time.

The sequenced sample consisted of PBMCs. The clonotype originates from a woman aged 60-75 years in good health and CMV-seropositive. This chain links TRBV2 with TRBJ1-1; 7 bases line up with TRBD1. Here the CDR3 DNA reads TGTGCCAGCAGCCTGGACAGGATGAACACTGAAGCTTTCTTT. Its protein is CASSLDRMNTEAFF.